The 27 T cell receptor beta chains below all came from one sample that was sequenced in a study of shared clonotypes between healthy human individuals. Selected positively for CCR7 and CD45RO-negative, naive CD8 cells excluded terminally differentiated effector memory CD45RA+ cells. TCRdb's table, derived via immunoSEQ multiplex PCR, lists solely in-frame clones and lacks some. The table shows around 650,000 clones, with 95% to 96% occurring only once. The sequenced sample was naive CD8+ T cells sorted from blood. Receptors were obtained from a woman aged 25 to 39 in good health.

The V and J genes are TRBV6-6 and TRBJ2-7; D call uncertain. Trimming shortened V by 4 bases and J by 0 bases, and 10 bases separated the two germline ends. Germline CDR1 is MNHNY and CDR2 is SVGAGI (reference sequence). The CDR3 covers 14 residues. CDR3 DNA sequence: TGTGCCAGCAGTTCCGAAGGTAACTCCTACGAGCAGTACTTC. Translation gives CASSSEGNSYEQYF.

The J gene is TRBJ2-5, the V gene TRBV7-2; 11 bases map to TRBD2. Unmatched junction bases numbered 11, after V lost 6 bases and J lost 5 bases. The CDR3 runs 16 residues. The germline V gene has CDR1 SGHTA and CDR2 FQGNSA. Here the CDR3 reads CASSLLLAGEFETQYF. The CDR3 DNA sequence: TGTGCCAGCAGTTTACTACTAGCGGGAGAATTTGAGACCCAGTACTTC.

This chain uses TRBV28 with TRBJ2-5; 7 bases line up with TRBD1. The J call is doubtful: the DNA matches TRBJ2-7 better. Germline values: CDR1 MDHEN, CDR2 SYDVKM. There are 14 residues in the CDR3. The CDR3 DNA follows: TGTGCCAGCAGTTTAGGGACAGTCCTCTACGAGCAGTACTTC. It encodes CASSLGTVLYEQYF.

J is TRBJ2-1 and V is TRBV27, with no clear D. The CDR3 runs to 12 residues. V was clipped by 3 bases and J by 7 bases, with 7 bases between them. From germline, CDR1 is MNHEY and CDR2 SMNVEV (reference sequence). This chain's CDR3 is CASSFSSNEQFF. As DNA, the CDR3 is TGTGCCAGCAGTTTTTCAAGTAATGAGCAGTTCTTC.

The CDR3 DNA follows: TGTGCCAGCAGCTTAACTGGGGGGGGTGAAGCTTTCTTT. This gives the protein CASSLTGGGEAFF. This chain connects TRBV7-6 to TRBJ1-1, with TRBD1 as a possible D gene (5 bases). Germline lookup yields CDR1 SGHVS and CDR2 FNYEAQ. This CDR3 contains 13 residues. V lost 2 bases and J lost 7, with 11 bases in between. Drawing the rest from reference TRBV7-6 and TRBJ1-1, the complete variable domain is GAGVSQSPRYKVTKRGQDVALRCDPISGHVSLYWYRQALGQGPEFLTYFNYEAQQDKSGLPNDRFSAERPEGSISTLTIQRTEQRDSAMYRCASSLTGGGEAFFGQGTRLTVV.

The DNA for the CDR3 is TGTGCCAGCAGCCCATGGGGGGGAGCCGGCAATGAGCAGTTCTTC. It is translated as CASSPWGGAGNEQFF. This sequence joins TRBV21-1 and TRBJ2-1; TRBD2, as called in the table, went unchecked against the DNA. TRBV21-1 is classified as a pseudogene. The CDR3 consists of 15 residues.

The rearrangement links TRBV27 to TRBJ2-3, with 12 bases identical to TRBD2. With 6 bases clipped from V and 3 bases from J, the junction kept 7 bases outside the gene matches. Germline V CDR1 and CDR2: MNHEY, SMNVEV (reference sequence). There are 16 residues in the CDR3. CDR3 region: CASRKTTSGSTDTQYF. The CDR3 nucleotides read TGTGCCAGCAGGAAAACGACTAGCGGGAGTACAGATACGCAGTATTTT.

This clone was seen just once. The V call is TRBV27, the J call TRBJ2-7; D is perhaps TRBD1 (6 bases). Germline lookup yields CDR1 MNHEY and CDR2 SMNVEV (reference sequence). This CDR3 is 16 amino acids long. Trimming stripped 3 bases from V and 0 bases from J, with 15 bases between. The CDR3 DNA reads TGTGCCAGCAGTTTCTCTCCGGACAGATACTCCTACGAGCAGTACTTC. Amino acid sequence: CASSFSPDRYSYEQYF.

Concerning this clone itself: This CDR3 is also generated by other DNA sequences in the sample. The J gene is TRBJ2-7, the V gene TRBV2, with TRBD1 matching 12 bases. This CDR3 is 13 amino acids long. V gave up 6 bases and J gave up 7 bases; unmatched junction bases: 4. The germline gives CDR1 SNHLY, CDR2 FYNNEI. CDR3 sequence (DNA): TGTGCCAGCAGGGGACAGGGGGCTAAAGAGCAGTACTTC. Translation gives CASRGQGAKEQYF.

The table lists this clone with a count of one. The J gene is TRBJ2-3, the V gene TRBV7-9, with TRBD2 matching 8 bases. The germline CDR1 and CDR2 sequences are SEHNR and FQNEAQ (reference sequence). V dropped 2 bases and J dropped 3; count of bases not matched to a gene: 4. This CDR3 spans 15 amino acids. This CDR3 reads CASSLITGGTDTQYF. The CDR3 DNA follows: TGTGCCAGCAGCTTAATTACGGGAGGGACAGATACGCAGTATTTT.

The chain couples TRBV19 to TRBJ1-1; D unresolved. Trimming pared 5 bases from V and 0 bases from J, leaving 10 bases between. CDR3 length: 14 amino acids. CDR1 and CDR2 (germline): LNHDA, SQIVND (reference sequence). CDR3 sequence reads: CASSLPGLNTEAFF. In DNA, the CDR3 is TGTGCCAGTAGTCTCCCAGGCTTGAACACTGAAGCTTTCTTT.

The V call is TRBV10-3, the J call TRBJ2-1; D is tentatively TRBD1 or TRBD2 (5 bases each). V was trimmed by 10 bases and J by 0 bases, leaving 13 bases between them. The germline gives CDR1 ENHRY, CDR2 SYGVKD. This CDR3 region has 14 residues. CDR3 nucleotide sequence: TGTGCCACCTTGGGGGTTCCCTCCTACAATGAGCAGTTCTTC. This sequence encodes CATLGVPSYNEQFF.

The chain is built from TRBV19 and TRBJ2-1; maybe TRBD2 (7 bases). With 10 bases removed from V and 3 bases from J, the gap between germline ends came to 16 bases. There are 14 residues in the CDR3. CDR1 LNHDA and CDR2 SQIVND come from the germline V gene (reference sequence). In DNA form, the CDR3 reads TGTGCCACCACAGGGCTAGCGGACTACAATGAGCAGTTCTTC. It translates to CATTGLADYNEQFF.

The chain joins TRBV6-4 to TRBJ2-1; D remains ambiguous. The CDR3 contains 11 residues. Germline CDR1 MRHNA, CDR2 SNTAGT. The V end was cut by 6 bases, the J end by 9 bases, with 9 bases between. The CDR3 loop is CASSDGFEQFF. In DNA form, the CDR3 reads TGTGCCAGCAGCGACGGGTTTGAGCAGTTCTTC.

The V gene is TRBV27, the J gene TRBJ2-3; 7 nucleotides align to TRBD2. Germline V gene sequence: CDR1 MNHEY, CDR2 SMNVEV (reference sequence). The CDR3 contains 14 residues. Trimming at V came to 2 bases and at J to 11 bases, leaving 10 bases not matched to a gene. The CDR3 is CASSLRAGERGQYF. The DNA of the CDR3 is TGTGCCAGCAGTTTACGGGCGGGAGAGAGGGGGCAGTATTTT.

The CDR3 sequence is CASSLETSGRYTDTQYF. DNA of the CDR3: TGTGCCAGCAGTTTGGAGACTAGCGGGAGGTACACAGATACGCAGTATTTT. The chain employs TRBV28 and TRBJ2-3, with 13 bases that match TRBD2. Germline V gene data show CDR1 as MDHEN and CDR2 as SYDVKM. The CDR3 has 17 amino acids. The J segment lost 2 bases and the V segment lost 3 bases, leaving 5 bases of the junction unmatched.

This rearrangement joins TRBV29-1 to TRBJ2-7; TRBD1 is a possible D gene (5 bases). CDR1 is SQVTM and CDR2 is ANQGSEA in the germline V gene. This CDR3 has 13 amino acids. V was trimmed by 6 bases and J by 5 bases, leaving 17 bases between them. CDR3 bases: TGCAGCGTAGAAACCAGGGTTAAGGACGAGCAGTACTTC. Its protein is CSVETRVKDEQYF.

This clone occurred once. This sequence joins TRBV7-4 and TRBJ1-6, with D unclear. V was shortened by 2 bases and J by 11 bases, with 16 bases between the two germline ends. CDR1 and CDR2 (germline): SGHVT, SQSDAQ. This CDR3 contains 15 residues. DNA for the CDR3: TGTGCCAGCAGCTTACAGTCGACACCGACGGCACCCCTCCACTTT. Protein: CASSLQSTPTAPLHF.

The chain couples TRBV16 to TRBJ2-1; D is undetermined. The V gene's germline CDR1 is KGHSY and CDR2 FQNENV. The CDR3 spans 12 residues. Trimming left V 4 bases short and J 7 bases short, with 8 bases between. CDR3 bases: TGTGCCAGCAGCCTAACTGGTAATGAGCAGTTCTTC. Its translation is CASSLTGNEQFF.

This rearrangement joins TRBV13 to TRBJ2-7; 9 nucleotides line up with TRBD1. Trimming at V came to 0 bases and at J to 4 bases, leaving 4 bases not matched to a gene. The length of the CDR3 is 15 residues. Germline CDR1 PRHDT, CDR2 FYEKMQ (reference sequence). The CDR3 sequence is CASSLGQGARYEQYF. The CDR3 coding sequence is TGTGCCAGCAGCTTAGGACAGGGGGCGCGTTACGAGCAGTACTTC.

The chain employs TRBV28 and TRBJ2-5, with D possibly being TRBD2 (6 bases). The CDR3 spans 16 residues. Germline CDR1 reads MDHEN; CDR2 reads SYDVKM. Trimming removed 6 bases from V and 1 base from J, with 18 bases in between. CDR3 loop: CASSLAERDSQETQYF. In DNA, the CDR3 is TGTGCCAGCAGCCTGGCGGAACGGGACTCCCAAGAGACCCAGTACTTC.

This clone appeared once. The chain is built from TRBV27 and TRBJ2-1, with unresolved D. Trimming took 5 bases from V and 8 from J, leaving 13 bases between them. Germline CDR1 and CDR2: MNHEY and SMNVEV (reference sequence). This CDR3 region has 13 residues. The CDR3 DNA sequence: TGTGCCAGCAGTCCGTCCTTAGTGGATGAGCAGTTCTTC. It yields the protein CASSPSLVDEQFF.

A remark on this clone: Other DNA sequences of this sample code for an identical CDR3. The chain recombines TRBV28 with TRBJ2-5; D gene ambiguous. The germline CDR1 and CDR2 sequences are MDHEN and SYDVKM. V lost 1 base to trimming and J lost 3 bases, with 3 bases between them. CDR3 length: 12 amino acids. The CDR3 region has the DNA TGTGCCAGCAGTTTATTAGAAGAGACCCAGTACTTC. As protein: CASSLLEETQYF.

This rearrangement joins TRBV7-9 to TRBJ2-7; the match to TRBD2 covers 10 bases. The CDR3 loop spans 14 amino acids. Looked up from germline, CDR1 is SEHNR and CDR2 is FQNEAQ (reference sequence). V lost 5 bases, J lost 1 base, and 2 bases stayed unmatched. Here the CDR3 DNA reads TGTGCCAGCAGCGATAGCGGGAGGTCCTACGAGCAGTACTTC. Translating gives CASSDSGRSYEQYF.

As for this clone: Other DNA sequences from this sample encode an identical CDR3 as well. The rearrangement joins TRBV6-5 to TRBJ2-7, with 9 bases that match TRBD2. V lost 2 bases, J lost 7 bases, and 3 bases stayed unmatched. Germline-derived CDR1 and CDR2 are MNHEY and SVGAGI. The CDR3 contains 13 residues. The CDR3: CASSYAGGYEQYF. In DNA, the CDR3 is TGTGCCAGCAGTTACGCGGGAGGGTATGAGCAGTACTTC.

The V gene is TRBV5-1, the J gene TRBJ2-1; 8 bases fit TRBD2. J gave up 0 bases and V 3 bases, and 14 bases lay outside the gene matches. Germline V lookup: CDR1 SGHRS, CDR2 YFSETQ. CDR3 length: 19 amino acids. This CDR3 is CASSWPPDSGASSYNEQFF. DNA of the CDR3: TGCGCCAGCAGCTGGCCCCCAGATAGCGGGGCGAGCTCCTACAATGAGCAGTTCTTC.

CDR3 residues: CAWSSSTGRENEQYF. DNA of the CDR3: TGTGCCTGGAGTTCCTCGACAGGGAGGGAGAACGAGCAGTACTTC. The chain employs TRBV30 and TRBJ2-7; the D gene could be TRBD1 or TRBD2 (7 bases each). The V and J ends lost 2 bases and 5 bases respectively, with 19 bases between them. This CDR3 has 15 residues. Looked up from germline, CDR1 is GTSNPN and CDR2 is SVGIG (reference sequence).